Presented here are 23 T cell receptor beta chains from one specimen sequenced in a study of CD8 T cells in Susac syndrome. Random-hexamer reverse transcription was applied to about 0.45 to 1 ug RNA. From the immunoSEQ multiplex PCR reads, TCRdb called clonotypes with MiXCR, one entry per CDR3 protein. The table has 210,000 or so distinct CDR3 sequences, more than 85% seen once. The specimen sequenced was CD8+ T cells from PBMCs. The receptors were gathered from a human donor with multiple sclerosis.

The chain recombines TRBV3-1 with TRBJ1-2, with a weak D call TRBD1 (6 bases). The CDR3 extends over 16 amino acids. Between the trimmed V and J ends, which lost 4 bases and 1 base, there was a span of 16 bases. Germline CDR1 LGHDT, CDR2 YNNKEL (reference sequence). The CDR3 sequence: CASSPAEGVLNYGYTF. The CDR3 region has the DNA TGTGCCAGCAGCCCCGCGGAGGGGGTCCTTAACTATGGCTACACCTTC.

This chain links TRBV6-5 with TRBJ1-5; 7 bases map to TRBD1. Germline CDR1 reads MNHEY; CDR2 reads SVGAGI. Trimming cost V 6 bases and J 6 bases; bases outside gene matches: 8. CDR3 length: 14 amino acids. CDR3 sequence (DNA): TGTGCCAGCAGCCAGACAGGGAATGGTCAGCCCCAGCATTTT. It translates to CASSQTGNGQPQHF.

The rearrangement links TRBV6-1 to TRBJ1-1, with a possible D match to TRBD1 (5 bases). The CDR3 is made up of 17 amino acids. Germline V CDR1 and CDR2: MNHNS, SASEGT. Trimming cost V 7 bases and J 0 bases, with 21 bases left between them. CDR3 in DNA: TGTGCCAGCACCGAGTATTCTATGCAGGGTCTGAACACTGAAGCTTTCTTT. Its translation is CASTEYSMQGLNTEAFF.

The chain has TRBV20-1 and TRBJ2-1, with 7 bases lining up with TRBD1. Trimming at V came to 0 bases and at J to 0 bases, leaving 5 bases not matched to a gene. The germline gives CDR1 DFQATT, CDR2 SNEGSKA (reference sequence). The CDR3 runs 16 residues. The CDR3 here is CSARDLGDSSYNEQFF. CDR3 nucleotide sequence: TGCAGTGCTAGAGATCTCGGGGACAGCTCCTACAATGAGCAGTTCTTC.

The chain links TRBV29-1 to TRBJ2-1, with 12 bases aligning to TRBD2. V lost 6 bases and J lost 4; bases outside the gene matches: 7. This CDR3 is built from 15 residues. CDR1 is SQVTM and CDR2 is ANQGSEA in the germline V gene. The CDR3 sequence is CSVVTLAGGYNEQFF. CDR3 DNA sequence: TGCAGCGTGGTTACCCTAGCGGGGGGGTACAATGAGCAGTTCTTC.

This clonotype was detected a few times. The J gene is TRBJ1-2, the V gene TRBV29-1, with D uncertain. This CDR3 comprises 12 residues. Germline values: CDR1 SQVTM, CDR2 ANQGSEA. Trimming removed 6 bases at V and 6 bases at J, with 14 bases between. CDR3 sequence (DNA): TGCAGCGTGGGAGGCCTCCTCGATGGCTACACCTTC. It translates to CSVGGLLDGYTF. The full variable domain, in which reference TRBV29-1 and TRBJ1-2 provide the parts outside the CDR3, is SAVISQKPSRDICQRGTSLTIQCQVDSQVTMMFWYRQQPGQSLTLIATANQGSEATYESGFVIDKFPISRPNLTFSTLTVSNMSPEDSSIYLCSVGGLLDGYTFGSGTRLTVV.

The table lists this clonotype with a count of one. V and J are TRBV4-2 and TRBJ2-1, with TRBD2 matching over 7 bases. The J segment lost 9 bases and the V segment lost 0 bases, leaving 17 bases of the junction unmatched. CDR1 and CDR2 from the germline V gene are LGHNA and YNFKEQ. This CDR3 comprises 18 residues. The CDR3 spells CASSQDPPTSEGSGEQFF. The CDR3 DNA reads TGTGCCAGCAGCCAAGATCCCCCCACTAGCGAGGGGAGCGGTGAGCAGTTCTTC.

The CDR3 bases are TGTGCCAGCAGCGTATCCAGCGGGGGCAATGAGCAGTTCTTC. Translating it yields CASSVSSGGNEQFF. The chain combines TRBV9 with TRBJ2-1; 8 positions agree with TRBD2. Looked up from germline, CDR1 is SGDLS and CDR2 is YYNGEE. J lost 6 bases, V lost 1 base, and 3 bases had no gene match. There are 14 residues in the CDR3.

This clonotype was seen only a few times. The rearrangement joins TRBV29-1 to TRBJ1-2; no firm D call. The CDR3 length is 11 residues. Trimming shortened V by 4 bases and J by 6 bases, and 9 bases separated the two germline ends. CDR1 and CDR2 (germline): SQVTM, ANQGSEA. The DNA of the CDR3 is TGCAGCGTTGTGGGCCCAAATGGCTACACCTTC. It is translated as CSVVGPNGYTF.

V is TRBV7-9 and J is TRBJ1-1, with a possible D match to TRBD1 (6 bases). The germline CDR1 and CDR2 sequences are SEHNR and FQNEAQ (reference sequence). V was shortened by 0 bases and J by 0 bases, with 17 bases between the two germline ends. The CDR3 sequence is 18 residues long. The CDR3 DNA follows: TGTGCCAGCAGCTTAGCGAATGGGATTCACAGGGTGAACACTGAAGCTTTCTTT. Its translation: CASSLANGIHRVNTEAFF.

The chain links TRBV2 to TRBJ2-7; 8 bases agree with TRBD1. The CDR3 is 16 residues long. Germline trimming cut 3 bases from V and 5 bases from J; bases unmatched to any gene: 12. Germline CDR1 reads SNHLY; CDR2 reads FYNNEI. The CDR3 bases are TGTGCCAGCAGTGACGGGGGCGGGCAGGGGGCGAACGAGCAGTACTTC. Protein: CASSDGGGQGANEQYF.

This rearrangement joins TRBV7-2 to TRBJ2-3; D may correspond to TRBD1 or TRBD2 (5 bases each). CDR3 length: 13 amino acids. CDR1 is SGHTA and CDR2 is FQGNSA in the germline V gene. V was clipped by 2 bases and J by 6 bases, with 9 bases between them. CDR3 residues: CASSLIGDDTQYF. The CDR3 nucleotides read TGTGCCAGCAGCTTAATTGGGGACGATACGCAGTATTTT. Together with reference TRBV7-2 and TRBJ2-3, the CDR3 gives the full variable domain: GAGVSQSPSNKVTEKGKDVELRCDPISGHTALYWYRQSLGQGLEFLIYFQGNSAPDKSGLPSDRFSAERTGGSVSTLTIQRTQQEDSAVYLCASSLIGDDTQYFGPGTRLTVL.

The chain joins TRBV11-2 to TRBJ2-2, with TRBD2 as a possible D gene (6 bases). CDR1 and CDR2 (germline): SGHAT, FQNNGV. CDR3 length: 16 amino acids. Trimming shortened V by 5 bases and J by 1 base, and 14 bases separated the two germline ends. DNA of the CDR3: TGTGCCAGCAGCGGAGCGGGCAACCGGAACACCGGGGAGCTGTTTTTT. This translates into CASSGAGNRNTGELFF. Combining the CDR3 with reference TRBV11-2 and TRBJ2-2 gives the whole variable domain EAGVAQSPRYKIIEKRQSVAFWCNPISGHATLYWYQQILGQGPKLLIQFQNNGVVDDSQLPKDRFSAERLKGVDSTLKIQPAKLEDSAVYLCASSGAGNRNTGELFFGEGSRLTVL.

CDR3 protein: CASSSTGLDGYTF. The DNA for the CDR3 is TGTGCCAGCAGCTCGACAGGGTTGGATGGCTACACCTTC. V and J are TRBV3-1 and TRBJ1-2, with 7 bases matching TRBD1. J lost 6 bases, V lost 5 bases, and 6 bases had no gene match. In germline, CDR1 is LGHDT, CDR2 YNNKEL (reference sequence). This CDR3 region has 13 residues. Together with reference TRBV3-1 and TRBJ1-2, the CDR3 gives the full variable domain: DTAVSQTPKYLVTQMGNDKSIKCEQNLGHDTMYWYKQDSKKFLKIMFSYNNKELIINETVPNRFSPKSPDKAHLNLHINSLELGDSAVYFCASSSTGLDGYTFGSGTRLTVV.

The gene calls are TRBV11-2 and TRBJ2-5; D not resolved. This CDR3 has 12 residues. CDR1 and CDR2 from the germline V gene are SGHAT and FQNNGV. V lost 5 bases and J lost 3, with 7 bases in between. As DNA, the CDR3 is TGTGCCAGCAGCCCCTGGAAAGAGACCCAGTACTTC. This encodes CASSPWKETQYF.

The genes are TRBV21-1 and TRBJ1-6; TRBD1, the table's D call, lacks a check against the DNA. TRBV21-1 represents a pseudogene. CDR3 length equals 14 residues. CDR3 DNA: TGTGCCAGCAGCAAAGTCAGGGAGAGTTCACCCCTCCACTTT. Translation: CASSKVRESSPLHF.

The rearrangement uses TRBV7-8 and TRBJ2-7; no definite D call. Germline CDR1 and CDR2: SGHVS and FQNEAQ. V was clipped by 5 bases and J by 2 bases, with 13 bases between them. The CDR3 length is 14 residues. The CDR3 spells CASSPHRGTYEQYF. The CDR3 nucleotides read TGTGCCAGCAGCCCCCACAGAGGAACCTACGAGCAGTACTTC.

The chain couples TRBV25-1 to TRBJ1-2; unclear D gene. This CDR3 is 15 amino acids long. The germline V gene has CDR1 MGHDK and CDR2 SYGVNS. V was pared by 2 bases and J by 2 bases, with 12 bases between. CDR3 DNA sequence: TGTGCCAGCAGTGAAATGGGAGGTGGCAACTATGGCTACACCTTC. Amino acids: CASSEMGGGNYGYTF.

CDR3 loop: CSATSVSNEQFF. The CDR3 DNA sequence: TGCAGTGCTACTAGCGTCTCCAATGAGCAGTTCTTC. The chain employs TRBV20-1 and TRBJ2-1; D perhaps matches TRBD2 (6 bases). V shed 4 bases and J shed 6 bases, with 10 bases lying between them. This CDR3 spans 12 amino acids. CDR1 is DFQATT, CDR2 SNEGSKA, per germline (reference sequence).

The CDR3 loop reads CASSVAFNPDTQYF. In DNA form, the CDR3 reads TGTGCCAGCAGCGTAGCTTTCAATCCAGATACGCAGTATTTT. The chain employs TRBV9 and TRBJ2-3; D remains unclear. CDR1 is SGDLS and CDR2 is YYNGEE in the germline V gene. Trimming stripped 0 bases from V and 4 bases from J, with 9 bases between. The length of the CDR3 is 14 residues.

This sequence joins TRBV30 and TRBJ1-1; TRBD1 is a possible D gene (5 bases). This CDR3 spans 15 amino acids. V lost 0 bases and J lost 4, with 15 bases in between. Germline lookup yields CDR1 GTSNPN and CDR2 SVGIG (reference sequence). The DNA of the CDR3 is TGTGCCTGGAGTGTTACCTCCGGGGGGACCACTGAAGCTTTCTTT. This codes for CAWSVTSGGTTEAFF.

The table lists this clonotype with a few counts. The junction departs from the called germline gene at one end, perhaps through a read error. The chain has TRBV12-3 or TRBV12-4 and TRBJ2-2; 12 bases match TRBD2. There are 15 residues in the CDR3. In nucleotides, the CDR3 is TGTGCCAGCAGTCTAGCGGGGGGGCCCACCGGGGAGCTGTTTTTT. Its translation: CASSLAGGPTGELFF.

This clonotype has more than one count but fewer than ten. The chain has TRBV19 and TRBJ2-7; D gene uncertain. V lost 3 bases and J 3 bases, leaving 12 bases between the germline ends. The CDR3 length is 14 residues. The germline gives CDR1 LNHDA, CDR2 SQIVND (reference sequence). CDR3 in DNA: TGTGCCAGTAGTATCGGGCAGCCAGACTACGAGCAGTACTTC. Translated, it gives CASSIGQPDYEQYF.